A selection of T cell receptor beta chains follows, all from one sample in a study of T cell repertoires in cytomegalovirus infection. MiXCR was run by TCRdb on the reads, yielding one entry per CDR3 protein. This table holds around 310,000 distinct CDR3 sequences, roughly 15% found once. The sequenced material came from PBMCs. These receptors came from a human donor in good health (CMV status not recorded). Some clones in this sample may be carry-over from other donors' samples. Both conserved end residues are part of each CDR3. The order of the fields is D gene, CDR3 length, V gene, clone size, J gene, CDR3 protein, CDR3 DNA. D genes are given only for firm matches. Clone size, where shown, is once, few, many, or a class for clones that have expanded.

-	15	TRBV6-2/TRBV6-3	many	TRBJ2-1	CASSYPPQPNNEQFF	TGTGCCAGCAGTTATCCCCCGCAACCCAACAATGAGCAGTTCTTC
-	14	TRBV20-1	-	TRBJ2-3	CSAQVGEYTDTQYF	TGCAGTGCTCAAGTCGGGGAGTACACAGATACGCAGTATTTT
-	13	TRBV12-3/TRBV12-4	few	TRBJ1-5	CASSGQRDQPQHF	TGTGCCAGCAGTGGACAGAGAGATCAGCCCCAGCATTTT
TRBD1	14	TRBV28	many	TRBJ1-2	CASWKGARSGGYTF	TGTGCCAGCTGGAAGGGGGCGCGGTCAGGTGGCTACACCTTC
-	14	TRBV7-2	many	TRBJ2-7	CASSLGVLYYEQYF	TGTGCCAGCAGCCTGGGTGTTCTGTACTACGAGCAGTACTTC
-	11	TRBV28	-	TRBJ2-5	CATALWETQYF	TGTGCCACCGCCCTGTGGGAGACCCAGTACTTC
-	12	TRBV7-2	many	TRBJ1-2	CASSPSNYGYTF	TGTGCCAGCAGCCCGTCGAACTATGGCTACACCTTC
-	14	TRBV10-3	-	TRBJ2-2	CAISLLGGTGELFF	TGTGCCATCAGCCTCCTGGGGGGAACCGGGGAGCTGTTTTTT
-	11	TRBV12-3/TRBV12-4	few	TRBJ2-3	CASSYRDTQYF	TGTGCCAGCAGTTACAGAGATACGCAGTATTTT
-	16	TRBV7-9	few	TRBJ2-2	CASSLPLGGFDGELFF	TGTGCCAGCAGCTTACCCCTAGGCGGGTTCGATGGGGAGCTGTTTTTT
TRBD1	16	TRBV23-1	few	TRBJ2-5	CASSQRFRGPQETQYF	TGCGCCAGCAGTCAAAGGTTCAGGGGGCCCCAAGAGACCCAGTACTTC
-	17	TRBV15	many	TRBJ1-5	CATSRAPPAGEDQPQHF	TGTGCCACCAGCAGAGCCCCCCCGGCAGGGGAGGATCAGCCCCAGCATTTT
-	14	TRBV6-1	few	TRBJ2-7	CASGRSTLYYEQYF	TGTGCCAGCGGGCGGTCAACCCTTTACTACGAGCAGTACTTC
-	14	TRBV6-6	-	TRBJ1-3	CASSSTSSGNTIYF	TGTGCCAGCAGTTCTACCTCCTCTGGAAACACCATATATTTT
TRBD1	14	TRBV10-3	many	TRBJ1-2	CAINPGQRTYGYTF	TGTGCCATCAACCCGGGACAGAGAACCTATGGCTACACCTTC
-	15	TRBV10-3	many	TRBJ2-7	CAISGAGKVSYEQYF	TGTGCCATCAGCGGGGCCGGGAAAGTCTCCTACGAGCAGTACTTC
-	14	TRBV6-5	-	TRBJ1-2	CASSYSKRLGGYTF	TGTGCCAGCAGTTACTCGAAACGGCTCGGAGGCTACACCTTC
TRBD1	16	TRBV7-9	few	TRBJ1-6	CASSLSSGQVNSPLHF	TGTGCCAGCAGCTTAAGTTCGGGACAGGTTAATTCACCCCTCCACTTT
-	13	TRBV20-1	few	TRBJ2-3	CSARGQATDTQYF	TGCAGTGCTAGAGGACAGGCGACGGATACGCAGTATTTT
TRBD2	19	TRBV19	-	TRBJ2-2	CASRPGTSGGAANTGELFF	TGTGCCAGTAGACCCGGGACTAGCGGGGGGGCCGCGAACACCGGGGAGCTGTTTTTT
TRBD2	17	TRBV3-1	-	TRBJ2-1	CASSQDKGRGVHNEQFF	TGTGCCAGCAGCCAAGATAAGGGGCGGGGGGTGCACAATGAGCAGTTCTTC
-	15	TRBV7-9	once	TRBJ1-6	CASSLGRESRSPLHF	TGTGCCAGCAGCTTAGGACGGGAGTCGCGTTCACCCCTCCACTTT
TRBD1	12	TRBV29-1	few	TRBJ2-5	CSGGGGQETQYF	TGCAGCGGAGGGGGCGGGCAAGAGACCCAGTACTTC
-	15	TRBV6-5	-	TRBJ2-7	CASSYSGTYSYEQYF	TGTGCCAGCAGTTACTCCGGGACCTATTCTTACGAGCAGTACTTC
-	14	TRBV20-1	many	TRBJ1-4	CSATEGTGGEKLFF	TGCAGTGCTACCGAGGGGACTGGGGGTGAAAAACTGTTTTTT
-	13	TRBV5-1	-	TRBJ1-5	CASSLVGPQPQHF	TGCGCCAGCAGCTTGGTTGGTCCTCAGCCCCAGCATTTT
-	15	TRBV7-2	few	TRBJ2-7	CASSVRVGASYEQYF	TGTGCCAGCAGCGTCAGGGTTGGGGCTTCCTACGAGCAGTACTTC
TRBD2	15	TRBV7-2	-	TRBJ2-7	CASSSVWGGKWEQYF	TGTGCCAGCAGCTCAGTTTGGGGGGGGAAGTGGGAGCAGTACTTC
-	16	TRBV7-2	many	TRBJ1-2	CASSLTVGAPNYGYTF	TGTGCCAGCAGCCTAACAGTGGGGGCCCCTAACTATGGCTACACCTTC
-	16	TRBV3-1	-	TRBJ1-2	CASSQDSGFRGNGYTF	TGTGCCAGCAGCCAAGACTCGGGGTTCAGGGGTAATGGCTACACCTTC
-	15	TRBV7-2	many	TRBJ2-7	CASSPSGTASYEQYF	TGTGCCAGCAGCCCGTCCGGGACGGCCTCCTACGAGCAGTACTTC
-	13	TRBV10-3	few	TRBJ1-4	CAIGTDQNEKLFF	TGTGCCATCGGGACGGACCAAAATGAAAAACTGTTTTTT
-	15	TRBV4-1	-	TRBJ1-1	CASSQVPGAGAEAFF	TGCGCCAGCAGCCAAGTTCCAGGGGCGGGAGCCGAAGCTTTCTTT